The 11 T cell receptor beta chains below were found in one sample sequenced in a study of blood T cell repertoires in COVID-19. The method was immunoSEQ multiplex PCR; TCRdb's version includes in-frame clones alone and lacks a portion of them. The sample has under 50,000 clones; 82% are singletons. The sequenced sample consisted of peripheral blood. These receptors were taken from a middle-aged man with acute or convalescent COVID-19.

This chain links TRBV15 with TRBJ1-2; 8 bases fit TRBD1. After removal of 4 bases from V and 8 bases from J, the junction contained 3 bases not matched to a gene. The germline V gene has CDR1 LNHNV and CDR2 YYDKDF (reference sequence). The CDR3 is 12 amino acids. DNA for the CDR3: TGTGCCACCAGCAAAGACAGGGGCGGCTACACCTTC. This encodes CATSKDRGGYTF. The full variable domain, rest sourced from reference TRBV15 and TRBJ1-2, is DAMVIQNPRYQVTQFGKPVTLSCSQTLNHNVMYWYQQKSSQAPKLLFHYYDKDFNNEADTPDNFQSRRPNTSFCFLDIRSPGLGDTAMYLCATSKDRGGYTFGSGTRLTVV.

This clone turned up a few times. V and J are TRBV5-6 and TRBJ1-1; D perhaps matches TRBD1 (6 bases). The CDR3 contains 15 residues. The V end lost 3 bases, the J end lost 4 bases, and 16 bases lay between the germline ends. CDR1 is SGHDT and CDR2 is YYEEEE in the germline V gene. CDR3 sequence: CASSSDVGQPTEAFF. For the CDR3, the DNA is TGTGCCAGCAGCTCTGACGTCGGACAGCCCACTGAAGCTTTCTTT.

The chain joins TRBV5-5 to TRBJ2-1; D gene unclear. The CDR3 length is 14 residues. Germline CDR1 reads SGHKS; CDR2 reads YYEKEE (reference sequence). Deletions cut 0 bases from V and 12 bases from J, with 16 bases between. CDR3 amino acids: CASSLASVVQRQFF. The CDR3, as DNA: TGTGCCAGCAGCTTGGCCTCAGTGGTGCAAAGGCAGTTCTTC.

CDR3 nucleotides: TGTGCCACCAGTGATTCGTGGGGGGACTATGGCTACACCTTC. This codes for CATSDSWGDYGYTF. V usage is TRBV24-1 and J usage is TRBJ1-2, with a weak D call TRBD1 (5 bases). The CDR3 is made up of 14 amino acids. V was pared by 2 bases and J by 3 bases, with 9 bases between. Germline V gene lookup returns CDR1 KGHDR and CDR2 SFDVKD.

This clone was recorded a few times. Just one base apart from a much larger clone, this may be a read error. The chain uses TRBV2 and TRBJ1-2; TRBD1 aligns across 7 bases. V was pared by 6 bases and J by 2 bases, with 0 bases of the junction left unmatched. The length of the CDR3 is 12 residues. Per the germline V gene, CDR1 is SNHLY and CDR2 is FYNNEI. The CDR3 DNA reads TGTGCCAGCAGGGGACAGAACTATGGCTACACCTTC. Amino acids: CASRGQNYGYTF.

The chain uses TRBV27 and TRBJ1-1; TRBD1 aligns across 9 bases. The J segment lost 5 bases and the V segment lost 4 bases, leaving 5 bases of the junction unmatched. The CDR3 length is 14 residues. Germline V lookup: CDR1 MNHEY, CDR2 SMNVEV (reference sequence). CDR3 residues: CASSSLDRGTEAFF. CDR3 bases: TGTGCCAGCAGTTCCCTTGACAGGGGGACTGAAGCTTTCTTT.

The CDR3, as DNA: TGTGCCAGCAAGACGACAGGAGTCACAGATACGCAGTATTTT. This sequence encodes CASKTTGVTDTQYF. This chain links TRBV7-9 with TRBJ2-3; TRBD1 might be the D (6 bases). CDR1 SEHNR and CDR2 FQNEAQ come from the germline V gene (reference sequence). Trimming removed 7 bases at V and 2 bases at J, with 13 bases between. This CDR3 region has 14 residues.

Here the CDR3 reads CASVGDRGVETQYF. CDR3 nucleotides: TGTGCCAGCGTAGGGGATAGGGGTGTCGAGACCCAGTACTTC. The rearrangement joins TRBV6-5 to TRBJ2-5; the D gene is possibly TRBD1 (5 bases). Trimming left V 8 bases short and J 5 bases short, with 18 bases between. The germline V gene has CDR1 MNHEY and CDR2 SVGAGI. The CDR3 contains 14 residues.

This sequence joins TRBV4-1 and TRBJ1-3; D may be TRBD1 (6 bases). This CDR3 is 16 amino acids long. The V and J ends lost 2 bases and 0 bases respectively, with 11 bases between them. Germline V gene lookup returns CDR1 MGHRA and CDR2 YSYEKL. CDR3 protein: CASSQLTGISGNTIYF. DNA of the CDR3: TGCGCCAGCAGCCAATTAACAGGGATCTCTGGAAACACCATATATTTT.

This chain joins TRBV27 and TRBJ2-5, with TRBD2 identical over 13 bases. The CDR3 consists of 16 residues. V lost 4 bases, J lost 5 bases, and 7 bases stayed unmatched. Germline assignment: CDR1 MNHEY and CDR2 SMNVEV (reference sequence). The CDR3 here is CASSSSLGLAGETQYF. As DNA, the CDR3 is TGTGCCAGCAGTTCGTCCCTGGGACTAGCGGGGGAGACCCAGTACTTC.

The chain uses TRBV19 and TRBJ2-7; D might be TRBD2 (6 bases). This CDR3 contains 13 residues. Germline-derived CDR1 and CDR2 are LNHDA and SQIVND (reference sequence). Deletions cut 5 bases from V and 1 base from J, with 9 bases between. The DNA for the CDR3 is TGTGCCAGTAGTTTCCGGGAGTCCTACGAGCAGTACTTC. Its protein is CASSFRESYEQYF.